The T cell receptor (beta chain) described here comes from a study of T cells expressing NK-cell markers. TCRdb derives one entry per CDR3 protein from the 5' RACE reads, leaving out DNA. Its table records about 460,000 distinct CDR3 sequences. Germline assignment: CDR1 SGHAT and CDR2 FQNNGV. The CDR3 is 15 amino acids. The sample taken for sequencing was blood T cells: a sorted CD56 or NKG2C T cell subset, CD4+ or CD8+ T cells, or bulk PBMC T cells (not recorded which). This TCR came from a woman aged 50 to 65 in good health. The J gene is TRBJ1-6, the V gene TRBV11-2. CDR3 protein: CASSLLGALNSPLHF.